The clone carrying this T cell receptor beta chain was seen a handful of times. As yet, its antigen is unknown. CDR1 SQVTM and CDR2 ANQGSEA come from the germline V gene. The ends were cut back, 0 bases at V and 4 bases at J, with 15 bases in the middle. The CDR3 covers 15 residues. 60 Vbeta and 13 Jbeta primers were used in PCR. Profiling relied on immunoSEQ multiplex PCR, and the TCRdb table lists in-frame clones only, not all of them. The sample includes some 150,000 clones, just under 80% of them seen just once. These data originate in a study of cytomegalovirus exposure and HLA in healthy donors. Findings of the study overall: The authors listed 164 TCR beta chains as cytomegalovirus-associated. One cluster of highly shared sequence variants probably arose as a sequencing artifact. A later analysis appeared to link common viral pathogens to several of the most significant clusters.

Sequencing was performed on PBMCs. The sequence was obtained from a male donor in good health and CMV-seronegative. This chain joins TRBV29-1 and TRBJ2-5, with a tentative D call TRBD1 (6 bases). The CDR3: CSVEDAGARTETQYF. The CDR3 DNA follows: TGCAGCGTTGAAGATGCAGGGGCGAGGACAGAGACCCAGTACTTC.